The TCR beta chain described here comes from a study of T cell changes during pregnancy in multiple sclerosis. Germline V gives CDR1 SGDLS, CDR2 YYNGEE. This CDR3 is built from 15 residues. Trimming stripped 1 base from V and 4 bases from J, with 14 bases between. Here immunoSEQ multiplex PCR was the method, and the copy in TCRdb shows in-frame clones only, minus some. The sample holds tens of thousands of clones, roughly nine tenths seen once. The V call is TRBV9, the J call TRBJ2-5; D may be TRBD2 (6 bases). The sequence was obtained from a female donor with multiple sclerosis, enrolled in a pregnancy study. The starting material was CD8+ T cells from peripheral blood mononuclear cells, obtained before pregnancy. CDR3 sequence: CASSVMEGPRETQYF. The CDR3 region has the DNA TGTGCCAGCAGCGTAATGGAGGGCCCAAGAGAGACCCAGTACTTC.